Sequencing of this T cell receptor (beta chain) was carried out in a study of T cell changes during pregnancy in multiple sclerosis. Here immunoSEQ multiplex PCR was the method, and the copy in TCRdb shows in-frame clones only, minus some. Altogether approximately 100,000 clones are present, around 93% being singletons, with the ten largest covering over 0.7%. Per germline, CDR1 ENHRY and CDR2 SYGVKD. V was trimmed by 3 bases and J by 6 bases, leaving 15 bases between them. The CDR3 loop spans 14 amino acids. This receptor was taken from a female donor with multiple sclerosis, enrolled in a pregnancy study. The sample was peripheral blood, taken before pregnancy. The chain joins TRBV10-3 to TRBJ2-7, with a possible D match to TRBD2 (6 bases). CDR3 protein: CAISDHGGLSEQYF. The CDR3 DNA follows: TGTGCCATCAGTGACCACGGGGGTCTGAGCGAGCAGTACTTC.